This T cell receptor beta chain was captured in a study of Tregs in tolerant kidney transplant recipients. The trim removed 2 bases at V and 7 bases at J, leaving 4 bases unmatched. The CDR3 sequence is 16 residues long. The germline CDR1 and CDR2 sequences are SGHKS and YYEKEE (reference sequence). Sequencing used immunoSEQ multiplex PCR; TCRdb keeps in-frame clones, though not all of them. Of 110,000 or so clones in the sample, almost 95% were seen once. Study conclusions and caveats: Biological reproducibility was not directly addressed, but technical replication error appeared minimal.

Note on this clone: Its antigen remains unknown.

The rearrangement links TRBV5-5 to TRBJ2-1; 15 bases fit TRBD2. Sequencing was performed on CD4+ T cells from blood. The sequence came from a human donor in good health. Here the CDR3 DNA reads TGTGCCAGCAGCTTAGGACTAGCGGGGGGGCAGAATGAGCAGTTCTTC. Translating gives CASSLGLAGGQNEQFF.